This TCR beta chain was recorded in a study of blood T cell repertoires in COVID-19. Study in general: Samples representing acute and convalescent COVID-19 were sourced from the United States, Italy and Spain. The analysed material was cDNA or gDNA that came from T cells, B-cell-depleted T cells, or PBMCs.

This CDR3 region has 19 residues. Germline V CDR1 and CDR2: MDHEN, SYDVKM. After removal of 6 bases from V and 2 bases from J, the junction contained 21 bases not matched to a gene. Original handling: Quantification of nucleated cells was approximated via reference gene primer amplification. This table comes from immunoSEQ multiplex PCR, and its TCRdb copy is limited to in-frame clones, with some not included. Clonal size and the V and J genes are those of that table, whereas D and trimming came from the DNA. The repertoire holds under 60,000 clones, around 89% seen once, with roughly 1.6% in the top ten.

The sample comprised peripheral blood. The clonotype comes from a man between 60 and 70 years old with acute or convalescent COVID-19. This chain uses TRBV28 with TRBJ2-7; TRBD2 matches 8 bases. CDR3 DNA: TGTGCCAGCAGCAGTATAATTCCGCTAGACGGGGGGGCCGCCTACGAGCAGTACTTC. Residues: CASSSIIPLDGGAAYEQYF.